The rows below give T cell receptor beta chains drawn from one sample of a study of shared clonotypes between healthy human individuals. Sequencing was performed with immunoSEQ multiplex PCR; in TCRdb, only in-frame clones are kept and a portion is missing. Among more than 900,000 clones, about 80% were seen once, and the ten largest hold around 0.61%. The sample consisted of memory CD4+ T cells from PBMCs. The receptors were sampled from a man aged 18 to 30 in good health. Some clones in this sample may be carry-over from other donors' samples. Both conserved end residues are part of each CDR3. Fields, in order: V gene, clone size, D gene, J gene, CDR3 DNA, CDR3 protein. D genes are given only for firm matches. Only some rows state a clone size, as once, few, many or a class for expanded clones.

TRBV7-3	.	TRBD1	TRBJ1-1	TGTGCCAGCAGCCTTAGTGGGACAGGGGTCGGGAACACTGAAGCTTTCTTT	CASSLSGTGVGNTEAFF
TRBV7-9	.	.	TRBJ1-4	TGTGCCAGCAGCTTACCCCCGGGCACCAAACTGTTTTTT	CASSLPPGTKLFF
TRBV9	.	.	TRBJ2-3	TGTGCCAGCAGCGCACTTAGCGGAAGCACCACAGATACGCAGTATTTT	CASSALSGSTTDTQYF
TRBV6-6	.	.	TRBJ1-2	TGTGCCAGCAGTCCGTTGGGGGGCACTAACTATGGCTACACCTTC	CASSPLGGTNYGYTF
TRBV11-2	.	TRBD1	TRBJ2-7	TGTGCCAGCAGCTCCGGACAGGGAACCTACGAGCAGTACTTC	CASSSGQGTYEQYF
TRBV7-3	.	.	TRBJ2-1	TGTGCCAGCAGCTACCGGGGCCCGCGTGAGCAGTTCTTC	CASSYRGPREQFF
TRBV28	.	.	TRBJ2-2	TGTGCCAGCAGTCCAGGGGGGCGTACCGGGGAGCTGTTTTTT	CASSPGGRTGELFF
TRBV27	few	TRBD2	TRBJ2-3	TGTGCCAGTATTGAGCGGGGGAGCACAGATACGCAGTATTTT	CASIERGSTDTQYF
TRBV6-6	.	.	TRBJ1-4	TGTGCCAGCAGTTGGACGGCCTGGGGGGAAAAACTGTTTTTT	CASSWTAWGEKLFF
TRBV19	.	TRBD1	TRBJ2-7	TGTGCCAGTAGTCCAATTGGTGGGGACAGGGGACTATCCGAGCAGTACTTC	CASSPIGGDRGLSEQYF
TRBV4-2	.	.	TRBJ2-5	TGTGCCAGCAGCCAGGGCGTACAAGAGACCCAGTACTTC	CASSQGVQETQYF
TRBV11-2	.	TRBD1	TRBJ2-1	TGTGCCAGCAGCTCATACGGACAGGGCTGGGAGAATGAGCAGTTCTTC	CASSSYGQGWENEQFF
TRBV5-4	few	.	TRBJ2-7	TGTGCCAGCAGCTCCGGGGCCTCCTACGAGCAGTACTTC	CASSSGASYEQYF
TRBV29-1	.	TRBD2	TRBJ2-1	TGCAGCGTTGAGACCTCTAGCGGGAGTTCCTACAATGAGCAGTTCTTC	CSVETSSGSSYNEQFF
TRBV18	.	.	TRBJ1-1	TGTGCCAGCTCACCACCGGACAGACTCCAAGCTTTCTTT	CASSPPDRLQAFF
TRBV2	.	.	TRBJ2-1	TGTGCCAGCAGTGACGACGGACCCTCCTACAATGAGCAGTTCTTC	CASSDDGPSYNEQFF
TRBV19	.	TRBD1	TRBJ2-7	TGTGCCAGTAGTTCCAGGGGGCGAGGCTACGAGCAGTACTTC	CASSSRGRGYEQYF
TRBV27	few	.	TRBJ2-1	TGTGCCAGCAGTTTATTCGGCGGAGGGACGTACAATGAGCAGTTCTTC	CASSLFGGGTYNEQFF
TRBV6-1	.	TRBD1	TRBJ1-1	TGTGCCAGCAAGGGGGCAGGAGAGTTGCTTGAAGCTTTCTTT	CASKGAGELLEAFF
TRBV6-5	once	TRBD2	TRBJ2-7	TGTGCCAGCAGTTATCGCGGGACTACGAGCTCCTACGAGCAGTACTTC	CASSYRGTTSSYEQYF
TRBV7-9	.	.	TRBJ2-7	TGTGCCGCGGGGACAGCTAACGAGCAGTACTTC	CAAGTANEQYF
TRBV4-3	.	TRBD1	TRBJ1-2	TGCGCCAGCAGCCAAGATCCGGACAGGGTGGGCGGTATAGGCTACACCTTC	CASSQDPDRVGGIGYTF
TRBV7-2	.	.	TRBJ2-5	TGTGCCAGCTCGAAGGGGGGCACCCAAGAGACCCAGTACTTC	CASSKGGTQETQYF
TRBV28	.	TRBD1	TRBJ1-2	TGTGCCAGCAGACGCTCGCGGCAGGGGGTTTTAGCTAACTATGGCTACACCTTC	CASRRSRQGVLANYGYTF
TRBV6-5	once	TRBD2	TRBJ2-7	TGTGCCAGCAGTACCCGAAGCGGGAGGGCCCGCGAGCAGTACTTC	CASSTRSGRAREQYF
TRBV19	.	TRBD1	TRBJ1-2	TGTGCCAGTAGTACCGAACCGGGACAGGCCCAGCGTATATCCACCTTC	CASSTEPGQAQRISTF
TRBV30	.	.	TRBJ2-3	TGTGCCTGGGTCAGAGGACAGCGGGGCACAGATACGCAGTATTTT	CAWVRGQRGTDTQYF
TRBV7-6	.	.	TRBJ1-3	TGTGCCAGCAGCTTAAGGGTCGGGGAGTACGGAGGAAACACCATATATTTT	CASSLRVGEYGGNTIYF
TRBV18	.	.	TRBJ2-2	TGTGCCAGCTTTGCCAGGGCGAACACCGGGGAGCTGTTTTTT	CASFARANTGELFF
TRBV5-1	.	TRBD2	TRBJ2-5	TGCGCCAGCAGCCCCGCGGGACTAGACGAGACCCAGTACTTC	CASSPAGLDETQYF
TRBV30	.	TRBD2	TRBJ2-7	TGTGCCTGGAGGGTGACTAGCCAGGGCGAGCAGTACTTC	CAWRVTSQGEQYF
TRBV21-1	few	.	TRBJ1-2	TGTGCCAGCAGCACTAACTACGGACAGGGTCTCTATGGCTACACCTTC	CASSTNYGQGLYGYTF
TRBV2	.	TRBD2	TRBJ2-5	TGTGCCAGCAGCGGGACTACTCCAGAGACCCAGTACTTC	CASSGTTPETQYF
TRBV7-3	.	.	TRBJ2-1	TGTGCCAGCAGCTTGGGGCCACCCAGCTCCTACAATGAGCAGTTCTTC	CASSLGPPSSYNEQFF
TRBV6-1	.	TRBD1	TRBJ2-2	TGTGCCAGCAGAGCGGACAGGGTCCCCACCGGGGAGCTGTTTTTT	CASRADRVPTGELFF
TRBV11-1	few	.	TRBJ2-6	TGTGCCAGCAGCCAAATGGGTACGAGGGCCAACGTCCTGACTTTC	CASSQMGTRANVLTF
TRBV7-9	.	.	TRBJ1-4	TGTGCCAGCAGCTTGACTGATGAAAAACTGTTTTTT	CASSLTDEKLFF
TRBV29-1	.	.	TRBJ1-1	TGCAGCGTTGACAGGGTACTTATCGCTGAAGCTTTCTTT	CSVDRVLIAEAFF
TRBV19	.	.	TRBJ2-3	TGTGCCAGTAGTAGCCTGGCTGCCGGCACAGATACGCAGTATTTT	CASSSLAAGTDTQYF
TRBV5-1	.	TRBD2	TRBJ2-7	TGCGCCAGCAGCTTGTTCTCCCCGGGGGAGGGCGAGCAGTACTTC	CASSLFSPGEGEQYF
TRBV6-1	.	.	TRBJ2-2	TGTGCCAGCAGTGAAGCCCAGAGGGGCACCGGGGAGCTGTTTTTT	CASSEAQRGTGELFF
TRBV27	.	.	TRBJ2-5	TGTGCCAGCAGTTTAGACTCCGACAGCGGGCTGGGGACCCAGTACTTC	CASSLDSDSGLGTQYF
TRBV5-1	.	.	TRBJ2-5	TGCGCCAGCAGCTTGGGCACAGGTCCGGAGACCCAGTACTTC	CASSLGTGPETQYF
TRBV6-5	.	.	TRBJ1-1	TGTGCCAGCAGAAAGACAGGCACCACTGAAGCTTTCTTT	CASRKTGTTEAFF
TRBV4-1	.	TRBD1	TRBJ2-6	TGCGCCAGCAGGCTGACCGGGACAGGGGATTTCTCTGGGGCCAACGTCCTGACTTTC	CASRLTGTGDFSGANVLTF
TRBV7-3	.	.	TRBJ2-3	TGTGCCAGCAGCCCGGGCACAGATACGCAGTATTTT	CASSPGTDTQYF
TRBV14	.	.	TRBJ2-2	TGTGCCAGCAGCCGCCTCATTGGCGGGGTGAACACCGGGGAGCTGTTTTTT	CASSRLIGGVNTGELFF
TRBV30	.	.	TRBJ1-1	TGTGCCTGGGGTGTACGGGAGGGAAAGGCTTTCTTT	CAWGVREGKAFF
TRBV21-1	.	.	TRBJ1-2	TGTGCCAGTCCAGACAGGGGAAGCGGCTACACCTTC	CASPDRGSGYTF
TRBV9	few	TRBD2	TRBJ2-5	TGTGCCAGCAGCGAAGTCGGACTAGCGGGAATGGAGACCCAGTACTTC	CASSEVGLAGMETQYF
TRBV25-1	.	.	TRBJ2-1	TGTGCCAGCAGTGACTACGTGAATGAGCAGTTCTTC	CASSDYVNEQFF
TRBV7-2	.	.	TRBJ1-2	TGTGCCAGCAGCTTTGGGGGAGCCACGGGGTACCTTGGCTATGGCTACACCTTC	CASSFGGATGYLGYGYTF
TRBV16	.	TRBD1	TRBJ1-2	TGTGCCAGCAGCCAATCGTCAGGGGGTCACTATGGCTACACCTTC	CASSQSSGGHYGYTF
TRBV6-1	.	.	TRBJ2-7	TGTGCCAGCAGTGAAGTAGGGGCTACCCACTACGAGCAGTACTTC	CASSEVGATHYEQYF
TRBV12-2	.	.	TRBJ2-1	TGTGCAAGTCGCTCCCGTTCCAGGGTAATCACACACCATGAGCAGTTCTTC	CASRSRSRVITHHEQFF
TRBV6-1	.	TRBD2	TRBJ2-1	TGTGCCAGCAGTGAGGGCGGGAGTGTCGGCAATGAGCAGTTCTTC	CASSEGGSVGNEQFF
TRBV28	.	.	TRBJ2-5	TGTGCCAGCAGTTCCAGGCGGGAGAGGGGGGAGACCCAGTACTTC	CASSSRRERGETQYF
TRBV28	once	TRBD1	TRBJ2-5	TGTGCCAGCAGTTCGGACAGGGCGCGAGAGACCCAGTACTTC	CASSSDRARETQYF